These 4 T cell receptor beta chains were sequenced from one sample in a study of vaccination and CD4 T cells after COVID-19. These receptors have no known antigen. Treatment defined: approximately nine-day PBMC culture with coronavirus spike peptide pools or control peptides (ViraFEST assay). Sequenced with the Oncomine TCR Beta short-read assay was DNA taken from cultured CD4+ T cells. TCRdb re-derived calls from the PCR reads in MiXCR, one entry per CDR3 protein. The sample has roughly 10,000 distinct CDR3 sequences; about 60% are singletons. The sample comprised CD4+ T cells from blood, cultured in vitro. All receptors derive from a human donor who had recovered from COVID-19.

This clonotype occurred a few times. CDR3 loop: CSARGLAGQETQYF. The CDR3 nucleotides are TGCAGTGCTAGGGGGCTTGCGGGGCAAGAGACCCAGTACTTC. V is TRBV20-1 and J is TRBJ2-5; possibly TRBD2 for D (6 bases). The CDR3 length is 14 residues. The germline gives CDR1 DFQATT, CDR2 SNEGSKA (reference sequence). Trimming shortened V by 3 bases and J by 2 bases, and 13 bases separated the two germline ends.

This clonotype appeared a single time. This sequence joins TRBV15 and TRBJ1-4, with D uncertain. The CDR3 is 14 residues long. V shed 3 bases and J shed 4 bases, with 9 bases lying between them. From germline, CDR1 is LNHNV and CDR2 YYDKDF (reference sequence). The CDR3 DNA reads TGTGCCACCAGCAGCCGCGGGTTTAATGAAAAACTGTTTTTT. Translation: CATSSRGFNEKLFF.

The chain links TRBV19 to TRBJ2-1; 13 bases align to TRBD2. This CDR3 contains 16 residues. The germline V gene has CDR1 LNHDA and CDR2 SQIVND (reference sequence). The J segment lost 5 bases and the V segment lost 5 bases, leaving 6 bases of the junction unmatched. The CDR3 sequence is CASSAWTSGSNNEQFF. Here the CDR3 DNA reads TGTGCCAGTAGTGCCTGGACTAGCGGGAGCAACAATGAGCAGTTCTTC.

The rearrangement links TRBV28 to TRBJ1-1; D not certain. There are 14 residues in the CDR3. CDR1 and CDR2 (germline): MDHEN, SYDVKM. Trimming stripped 3 bases from V and 1 base from J, with 9 bases between. CDR3 sequence: CASSFLRTNTEAFF. The CDR3 nucleotides are TGTGCCAGCAGTTTTTTACGGACGAACACTGAAGCTTTCTTT.